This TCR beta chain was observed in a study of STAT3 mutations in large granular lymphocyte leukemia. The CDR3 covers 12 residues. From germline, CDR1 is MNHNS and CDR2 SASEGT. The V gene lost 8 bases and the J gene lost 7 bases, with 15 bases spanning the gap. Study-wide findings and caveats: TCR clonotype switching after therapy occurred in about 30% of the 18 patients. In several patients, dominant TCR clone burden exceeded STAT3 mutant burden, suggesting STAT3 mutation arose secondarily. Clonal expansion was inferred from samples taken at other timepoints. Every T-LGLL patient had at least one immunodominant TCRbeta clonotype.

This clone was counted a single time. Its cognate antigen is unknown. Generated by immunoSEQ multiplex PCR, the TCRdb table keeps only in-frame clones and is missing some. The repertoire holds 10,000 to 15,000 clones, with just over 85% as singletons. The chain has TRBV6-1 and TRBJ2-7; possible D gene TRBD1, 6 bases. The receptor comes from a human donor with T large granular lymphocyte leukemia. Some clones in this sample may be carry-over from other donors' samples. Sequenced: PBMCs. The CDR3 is CASRDNLREQYV. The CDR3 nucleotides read TGTGCCAGCCGGGACAATCTGAGGGAGCAGTACGTC.